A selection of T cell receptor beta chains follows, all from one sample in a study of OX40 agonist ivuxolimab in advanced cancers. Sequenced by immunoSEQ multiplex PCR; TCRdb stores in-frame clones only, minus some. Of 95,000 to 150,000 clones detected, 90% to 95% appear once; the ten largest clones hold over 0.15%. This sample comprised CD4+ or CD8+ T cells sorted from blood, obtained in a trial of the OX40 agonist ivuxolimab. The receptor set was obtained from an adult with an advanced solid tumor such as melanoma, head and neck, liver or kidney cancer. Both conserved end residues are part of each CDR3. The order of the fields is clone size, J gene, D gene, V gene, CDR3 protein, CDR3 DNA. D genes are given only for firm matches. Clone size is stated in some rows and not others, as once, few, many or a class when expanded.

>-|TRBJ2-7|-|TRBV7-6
CASSPNPDPYEQYF
TGTGCCAGCAGCCCCAACCCGGACCCATACGAGCAGTACTTC
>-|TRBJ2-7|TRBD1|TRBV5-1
CASSRDSSSYEQYF
TGCGCCAGCAGCCGGGACAGCAGCTCCTACGAGCAGTACTTC
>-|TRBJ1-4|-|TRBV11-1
CASSPSNEKLFF
TGTGCCAGCAGCCCATCTAATGAAAAACTGTTTTTT
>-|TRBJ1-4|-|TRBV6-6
CASSLGRDEKLFF
TGTGCCAGCAGTTTGGGGAGGGATGAAAAACTGTTTTTT
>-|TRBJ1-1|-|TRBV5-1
CASSWGDNTEAFF
TGCGCCAGCAGCTGGGGGGATAACACTGAAGCTTTCTTT
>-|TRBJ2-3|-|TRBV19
CASSPLAARGTDTQYF
TGTGCCAGTAGTCCCTTAGCGGCTCGAGGCACAGATACGCAGTATTTT
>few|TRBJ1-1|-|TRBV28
CASSAHMMNTEAFF
TGTGCCAGCAGTGCTCACATGATGAACACTGAAGCTTTCTTT
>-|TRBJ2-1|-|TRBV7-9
CASSLGGLNEQFF
TGTGCCAGCAGCTTAGGGGGACTCAATGAGCAGTTCTTC
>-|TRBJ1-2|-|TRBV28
CASSFRGPNYGYTF
TGTGCCAGCAGTTTCAGGGGACCTAACTATGGCTACACCTTC
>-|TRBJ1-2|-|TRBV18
CASSLEQTNYGYTF
TGTGCCAGCTCCCTGGAACAGACTAACTATGGCTACACCTTC
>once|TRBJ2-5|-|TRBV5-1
CASSLSLDTLGTQYF
TGCGCCAGCAGCTTGTCCCTTGACACGTTGGGGACCCAGTACTTC
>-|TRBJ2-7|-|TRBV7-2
CASSAQGGGVAYEQYF
TGTGCCAGCAGCGCCCAGGGGGGCGGGGTAGCCTACGAGCAGTACTTC
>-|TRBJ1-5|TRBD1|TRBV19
CASSIDRGHSGNNQPQHF
TGTGCCAGTAGTATTGACAGGGGACACAGCGGTAACAATCAGCCCCAGCATTTT
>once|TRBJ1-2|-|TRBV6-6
CASSSGLSNYGYTF
TGTGCCAGCAGCTCAGGGTTATCTAACTATGGCTACACCTTC
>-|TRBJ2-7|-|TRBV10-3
CAISESQSSYEQYF
TGTGCCATCAGTGAGTCTCAAAGCTCCTACGAGCAGTACTTC
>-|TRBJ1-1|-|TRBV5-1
CASSRTVGYEAFF
TGCGCCAGCAGCAGAACGGTTGGTTATGAAGCTTTCTTT
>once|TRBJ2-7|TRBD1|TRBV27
CASRPGQGFGEQYF
TGTGCCAGCAGGCCGGGACAGGGTTTTGGCGAGCAGTACTTC
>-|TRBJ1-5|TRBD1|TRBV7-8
CASSLGGTGSNQPQHF
TGTGCCAGCAGCTTAGGCGGGACAGGGAGCAATCAGCCCCAGCATTTT
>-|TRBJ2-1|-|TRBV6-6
CASSRGDEQFF
TGTGCCAGCAGTCGGGGTGATGAGCAGTTCTTC
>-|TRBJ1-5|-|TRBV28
CASSLPIRFRGNQPQHF
TGTGCCAGCAGCCTGCCAATCAGGTTCAGAGGCAATCAGCCCCAGCATTTT
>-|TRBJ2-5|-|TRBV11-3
CASSSRLDPGETQYF
TGTGCCAGCAGCTCGAGACTTGACCCCGGGGAGACCCAGTACTTC
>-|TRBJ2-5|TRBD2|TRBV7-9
CASSLGLAGGKETQYF
TGTGCCAGCAGCTTAGGTCTAGCGGGGGGCAAAGAGACCCAGTACTTC
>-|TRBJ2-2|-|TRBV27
CASSFSGGITGELFF
TGTGCCAGCAGTTTTTCTGGCGGGATCACCGGGGAGCTGTTTTTT
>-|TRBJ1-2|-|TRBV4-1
CASSQRRDLNYGYTF
TGCGCCAGCAGCCAAAGACGGGATCTTAACTATGGCTACACCTTC
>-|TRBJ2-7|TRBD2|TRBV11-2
CASSPPGLTHEQYF
TGTGCCAGCAGCCCCCCGGGACTAACGCACGAGCAGTACTTC
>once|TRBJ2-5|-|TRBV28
CASRRGGGGEETQYF
TGTGCCAGCAGACGAGGTGGGGGGGGCGAGGAGACCCAGTACTTC
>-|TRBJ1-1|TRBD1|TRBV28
CASSRDRVGTEAFF
TGTGCCAGCAGCCGGGACAGGGTTGGGACTGAAGCTTTCTTT
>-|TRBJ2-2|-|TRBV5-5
CASSLNREIAGELFF
TGTGCCAGCAGCCTAAATAGGGAAATCGCCGGGGAGCTGTTTTTT
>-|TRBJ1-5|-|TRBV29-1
CSVAAGNNQPQHF
TGCAGCGTAGCAGCAGGGAACAATCAGCCCCAGCATTTT
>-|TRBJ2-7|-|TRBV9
CASSVVGGNEQYF
TGTGCCAGCAGCGTAGTTGGGGGGAACGAGCAGTACTTC
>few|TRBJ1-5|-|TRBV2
CASTGGGGNQPQHF
TGTGCCAGCACGGGGGGGGGCGGCAATCAGCCCCAGCATTTT
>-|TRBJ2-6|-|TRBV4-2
CASSQDSAVGSGANVLTF
TGTGCCAGCAGCCAAGATTCGGCGGTTGGCTCTGGGGCCAACGTCCTGACTTTC
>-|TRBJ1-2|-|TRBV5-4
CASSLEGRLGYGYTF
TGTGCCAGCAGCTTGGAGGGCCGCCTGGGGTATGGCTACACCTTC
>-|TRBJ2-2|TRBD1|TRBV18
CASSPRTGKNTGELFF
TGTGCCAGCTCACCGCGGACAGGAAAGAACACCGGGGAGCTGTTTTTT
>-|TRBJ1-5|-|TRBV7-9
CASSPPNFNQPQHF
TGTGCCAGCAGCCCCCCAAATTTCAATCAGCCCCAGCATTTT
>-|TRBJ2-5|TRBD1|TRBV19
CASNSGTGGETQYF
TGTGCCAGTAATTCGGGGACAGGCGGCGAGACCCAGTACTTC
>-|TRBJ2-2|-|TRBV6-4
CASGRDTNTGELFF
TGTGCCAGCGGCCGGGACACGAACACCGGGGAGCTGTTTTTT
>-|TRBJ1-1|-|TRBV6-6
CASSYYSTGDTEAFF
TGTGCCAGCAGTTACTACAGTACCGGGGACACTGAAGCTTTCTTT
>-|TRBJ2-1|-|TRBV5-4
CASSLWGAYNEQFF
TGTGCCAGCAGCTTGTGGGGGGCCTACAATGAGCAGTTCTTC
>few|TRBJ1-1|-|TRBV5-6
CASSLRTPVRLAFF
TGTGCCAGCAGCTTACGTACGCCCGTCCGGCTGGCTTTCTTT
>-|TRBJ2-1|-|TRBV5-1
CASSWTGGGSYNEQFF
TGCGCCAGCAGCTGGACTGGGGGTGGGTCCTACAATGAGCAGTTCTTC
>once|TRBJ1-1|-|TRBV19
CASSAGQGRRNTEAFF
TGTGCCAGTAGTGCGGGCCAAGGACGGAGGAACACTGAAGCTTTCTTT
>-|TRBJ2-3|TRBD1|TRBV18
CASSPIQDRVVLDTQYF
TGTGCCAGCTCACCAATTCAGGACAGGGTTGTTTTGGATACGCAGTATTTT
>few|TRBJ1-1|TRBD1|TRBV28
CASSLWEGDREAFF
TGTGCCAGCAGTTTATGGGAAGGGGACAGGGAAGCTTTCTTT
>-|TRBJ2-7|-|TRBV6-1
CASSYVNEQYF
TGTGCCAGCAGTTACGTCAACGAGCAGTACTTC
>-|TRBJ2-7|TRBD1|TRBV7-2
CASMGQGFSEQYF
TGTGCCAGCATGGGACAGGGTTTCTCCGAGCAGTACTTC
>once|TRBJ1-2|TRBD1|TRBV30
CAWSWTGVNYGYTF
TGTGCCTGGAGTTGGACAGGGGTTAACTATGGCTACACCTTC
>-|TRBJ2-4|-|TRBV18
CASPQLGENIQYF
TGTGCCAGCCCACAGTTGGGGGAAAACATTCAGTACTTC
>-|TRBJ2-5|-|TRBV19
CASRPGVPGETQYF
TGTGCCAGTAGGCCCGGGGTTCCGGGAGAGACCCAGTACTTC
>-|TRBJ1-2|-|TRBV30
CAWRFPGDGYTF
TGTGCCTGGAGGTTTCCTGGGGATGGCTACACCTTC
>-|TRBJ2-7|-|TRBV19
CASSTTREPSSAGQYF
TGTGCCAGTAGTACTACACGGGAACCCTCCTCAGCTGGGCAGTACTTC
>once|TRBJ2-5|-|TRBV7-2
CASSGLNRIQETQYF
TGTGCCAGCAGCGGGCTGAACAGGATACAAGAGACCCAGTACTTC
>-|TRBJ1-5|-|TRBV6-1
CASSEALWGNQPQHF
TGTGCCAGCAGTGAAGCGCTGTGGGGGAATCAGCCCCAGCATTTT
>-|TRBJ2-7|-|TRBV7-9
CASSLKEGPYEQYF
TGTGCCAGCAGCTTAAAGGAGGGTCCCTACGAGCAGTACTTC
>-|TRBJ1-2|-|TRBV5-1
CASSLKAIGASNYGYTF
TGCGCCAGCAGCTTGAAGGCAATTGGGGCCTCTAACTATGGCTACACCTTC